Sequencing of this T cell receptor (beta chain) was carried out in a study of regulatory T cells in long-lasting Graves disease. Study information: Patients newly diagnosed with Graves' had been on antithyroid drugs for under 3 months. Broader study findings: TRBV28, TRBJ1-2 and TRBJ2-5 emerged as the favored segments in persistent disease.

Trimming took 2 bases from V and 6 from J, leaving 10 bases between them. Germline CDR1 reads SNHLY; CDR2 reads FYNNEI. This CDR3 is 13 amino acids long. The sample's time point: newly diagnosed GD, antithyroid drugs for less than 3 months. PBMC RNA served as the TCR library source. Patients were from an endocrinology department in Xi'an, China. Arm-PCR of CDR3 regions and iRepertoire HTBI primers were used to build TCR beta libraries. TCRdb called the multiplex PCR reads again in MiXCR, with one record for every CDR3 protein. This table has 520,000 or so distinct CDR3 sequences, 12% appearing once. This clonotype occurred many times. Its antigen is still unknown. The same sample was also used in a study of T cells in Graves' hyperthyroidism and ophthalmopathy. That source adds: TCR CDR3 underwent first-round RT-PCR with the HTBI primer set.

The receptor's source is a woman aged 25 to 39 with Graves disease. V and J are TRBV2 and TRBJ1-1; no clear D gene. Material: peripheral blood mononuclear cells (PBMCs), obtained at new diagnosis, from a patient treated with antithyroid drugs. In DNA form, the CDR3 reads TGTGCCAGCAGTGAATTCCGGGGAGCTGAAGCTTTCTTT. Protein sequence: CASSEFRGAEAFF.